This TCR beta chain is from a study of T cells in Graves' hyperthyroidism and ophthalmopathy. Findings of the study overall: From stable hyperthyroidism, ophthalmopathy was separated by a 13 V-J model. Most thyroid clonotypes expanded above 0.001 were also detected in blood.

In this sample, this clonotype turned up many times. Its matching antigen is unknown. Diagnoses were established using clinical symptoms, serum thyroxine and TRAb, thyroid ultrasound and orbital computed tomography. Germline lookup yields CDR1 MNHNS and CDR2 SASEGT. V lost 5 bases, J lost 0 bases, and 10 bases lay in between. This CDR3 has 14 residues. RNA transcripts provided the source from which TCR beta CDR3 regions were amplified. An initial round of RT-PCR targeting the TCR CDR3 relied on the HTBI primer set. TCRdb ran MiXCR on the multiplex PCR reads and lists one entry per CDR3 protein. The repertoire holds some 500,000 distinct CDR3 sequences, with around 16% as singletons.

The sequencing input was blood. J is TRBJ2-5 and V is TRBV6-1; tentatively, D is TRBD2 (5 bases). This sequence was found in a woman aged 25 to 39 with Graves' ophthalmopathy. CDR3 loop: CASSYGEYQETQYF. The CDR3 DNA reads TGTGCCAGCAGTTATGGGGAGTACCAAGAGACCCAGTACTTC.